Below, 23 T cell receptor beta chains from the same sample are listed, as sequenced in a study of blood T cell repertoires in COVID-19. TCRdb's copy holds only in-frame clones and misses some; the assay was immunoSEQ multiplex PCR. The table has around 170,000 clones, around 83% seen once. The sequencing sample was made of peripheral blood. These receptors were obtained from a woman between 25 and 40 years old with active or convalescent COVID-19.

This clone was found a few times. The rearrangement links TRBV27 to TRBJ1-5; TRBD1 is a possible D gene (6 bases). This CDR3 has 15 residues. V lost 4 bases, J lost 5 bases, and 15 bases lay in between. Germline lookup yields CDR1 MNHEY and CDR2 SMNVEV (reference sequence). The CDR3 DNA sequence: TGTGCCAGCAGTTCAGGTCAGGGGCTAGATCAGCCCCAGCATTTT. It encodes CASSSGQGLDQPQHF.

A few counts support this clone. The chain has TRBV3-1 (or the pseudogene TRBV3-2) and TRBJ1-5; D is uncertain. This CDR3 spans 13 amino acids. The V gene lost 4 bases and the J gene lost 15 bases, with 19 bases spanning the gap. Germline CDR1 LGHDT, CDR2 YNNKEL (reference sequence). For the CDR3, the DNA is TGTGCCAGCAGCCTACTAGGCACGGCAGTCCTGCATTTT. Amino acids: CASSLLGTAVLHF.

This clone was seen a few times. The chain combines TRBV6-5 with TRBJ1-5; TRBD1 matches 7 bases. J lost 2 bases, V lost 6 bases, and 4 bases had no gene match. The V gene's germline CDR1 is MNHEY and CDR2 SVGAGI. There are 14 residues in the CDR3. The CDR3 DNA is TGTGCCAGCAGCCCCGGGACAGGCAATCAGCCCCAGCATTTT. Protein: CASSPGTGNQPQHF.

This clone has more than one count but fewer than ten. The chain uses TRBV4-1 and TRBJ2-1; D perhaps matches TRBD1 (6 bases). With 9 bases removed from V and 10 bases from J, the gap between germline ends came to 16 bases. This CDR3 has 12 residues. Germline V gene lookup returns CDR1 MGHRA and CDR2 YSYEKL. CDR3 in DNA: TGCGCCAGTACAGGGCTGGGTGGCGAGCAGTTCTTC. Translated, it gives CASTGLGGEQFF.

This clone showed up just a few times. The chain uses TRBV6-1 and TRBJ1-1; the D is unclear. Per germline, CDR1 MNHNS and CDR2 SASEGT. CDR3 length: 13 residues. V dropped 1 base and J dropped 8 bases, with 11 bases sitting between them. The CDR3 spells CASSEGWTAEAFF. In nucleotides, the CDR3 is TGTGCCAGCAGTGAAGGCTGGACTGCCGAAGCTTTCTTT.

DNA for the CDR3: TGTGCCAGCAGCTTAGTGCGGGGTCCGTCATCCTACGAGCAGTACTTC. Protein: CASSLVRGPSSYEQYF. The chain recombines TRBV11-2 with TRBJ2-7; maybe TRBD2 (6 bases). Germline CDR1 SGHAT, CDR2 FQNNGV. This CDR3 is built from 16 residues. V lost 1 base to trimming and J lost 1 base, with 14 bases between them.

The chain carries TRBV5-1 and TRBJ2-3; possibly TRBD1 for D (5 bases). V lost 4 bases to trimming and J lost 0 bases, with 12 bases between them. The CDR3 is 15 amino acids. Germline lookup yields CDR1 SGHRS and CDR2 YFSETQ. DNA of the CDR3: TGCGCCAGCAGCACCAGACAGACTAGCACAGATACGCAGTATTTT. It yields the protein CASSTRQTSTDTQYF.

CDR3 amino acids: CASSLRDRGNQPQHF. The CDR3, as DNA: TGTGCCAGCAGTTTACGGGACAGAGGAAATCAGCCCCAGCATTTT. This chain joins TRBV27 and TRBJ1-5, with 7 bases aligning to TRBD1. The CDR3 length is 15 residues. Germline assignment: CDR1 MNHEY and CDR2 SMNVEV (reference sequence). V lost 2 bases and J lost 4; bases outside the gene matches: 5.

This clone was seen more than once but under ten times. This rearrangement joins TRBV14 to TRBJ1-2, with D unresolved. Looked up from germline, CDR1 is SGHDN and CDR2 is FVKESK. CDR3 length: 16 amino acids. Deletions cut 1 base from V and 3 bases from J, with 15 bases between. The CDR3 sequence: CASSQVGSIRDYGYTF. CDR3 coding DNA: TGTGCCAGCAGCCAAGTTGGTAGCATCCGGGACTATGGCTACACCTTC.

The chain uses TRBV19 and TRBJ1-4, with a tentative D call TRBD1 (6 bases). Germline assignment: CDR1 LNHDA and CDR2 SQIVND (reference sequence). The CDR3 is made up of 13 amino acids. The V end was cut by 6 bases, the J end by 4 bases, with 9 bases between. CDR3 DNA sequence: TGTGCCAGTAGCAGGGGACATAATGAAAAACTGTTTTTT. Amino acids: CASSRGHNEKLFF.

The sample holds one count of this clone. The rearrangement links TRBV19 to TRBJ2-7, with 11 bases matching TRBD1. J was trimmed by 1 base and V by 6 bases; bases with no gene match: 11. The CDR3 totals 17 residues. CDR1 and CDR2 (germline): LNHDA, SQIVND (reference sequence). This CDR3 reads CASSGQGALGPSYEQYF. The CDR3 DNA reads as TGTGCCAGTAGCGGACAGGGGGCCCTAGGTCCTTCCTACGAGCAGTACTTC.

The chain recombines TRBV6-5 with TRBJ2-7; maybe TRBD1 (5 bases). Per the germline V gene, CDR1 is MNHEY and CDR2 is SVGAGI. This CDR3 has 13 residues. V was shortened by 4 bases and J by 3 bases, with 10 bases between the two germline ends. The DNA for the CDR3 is TGTGCCAGCAGTTTGAGCAGGGTCTACGAGCAGTACTTC. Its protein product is CASSLSRVYEQYF.

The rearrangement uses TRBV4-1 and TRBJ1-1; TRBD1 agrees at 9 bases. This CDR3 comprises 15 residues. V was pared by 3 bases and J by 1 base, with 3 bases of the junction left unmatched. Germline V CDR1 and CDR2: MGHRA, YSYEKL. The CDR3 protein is CASSHSTGGNTEAFF. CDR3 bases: TGCGCCAGCAGCCACTCGACAGGGGGGAACACTGAAGCTTTCTTT.

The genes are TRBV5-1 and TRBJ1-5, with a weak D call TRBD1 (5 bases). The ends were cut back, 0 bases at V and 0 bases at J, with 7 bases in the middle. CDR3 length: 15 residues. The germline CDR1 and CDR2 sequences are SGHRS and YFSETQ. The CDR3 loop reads CASSLEGYSNQPQHF. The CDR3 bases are TGCGCCAGCAGCTTGGAGGGGTATAGCAATCAGCCCCAGCATTTT.

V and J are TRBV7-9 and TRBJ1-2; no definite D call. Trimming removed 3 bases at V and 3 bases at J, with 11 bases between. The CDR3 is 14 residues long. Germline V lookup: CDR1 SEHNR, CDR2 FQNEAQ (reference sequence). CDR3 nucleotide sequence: TGTGCCAGCAGCTTCGGAGCAGCTTACTATGGCTACACCTTC. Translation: CASSFGAAYYGYTF.

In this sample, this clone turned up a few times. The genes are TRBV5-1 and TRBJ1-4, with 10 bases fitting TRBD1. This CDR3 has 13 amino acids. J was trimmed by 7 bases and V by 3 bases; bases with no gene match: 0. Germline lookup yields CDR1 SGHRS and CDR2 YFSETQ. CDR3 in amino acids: CASSWDRGEKLFF. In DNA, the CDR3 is TGCGCCAGCAGCTGGGACAGGGGTGAAAAACTGTTTTTT. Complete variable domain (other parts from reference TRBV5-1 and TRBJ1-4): KAGVTQTPRYLIKTRGQQVTLSCSPISGHRSVSWYQQTPGQGLQFLFEYFSETQRNKGNFPGRFSGRQFSNSRSEMNVSTLELGDSALYLCASSWDRGEKLFFGSGTQLSVL.

In nucleotides, the CDR3 is TGTGCCAGCAGCCTCTTAGCGGGGGGGGCCACAGATACGCAGTATTTT. Protein sequence: CASSLLAGGATDTQYF. The chain uses TRBV7-2 and TRBJ2-3, with 11 nucleotides matching TRBD2. The CDR3 totals 16 residues. CDR1 and CDR2 (germline): SGHTA, FQGNSA. V was pared by 5 bases and J by 2 bases, with 6 bases of the junction left unmatched.

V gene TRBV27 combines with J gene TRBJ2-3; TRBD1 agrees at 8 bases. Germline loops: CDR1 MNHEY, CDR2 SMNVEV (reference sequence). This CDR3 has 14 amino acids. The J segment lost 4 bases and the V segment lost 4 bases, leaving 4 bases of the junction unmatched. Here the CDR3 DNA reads TGTGCCAGCAGTTCTGGGACAGGCTCAGATACGCAGTATTTT. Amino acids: CASSSGTGSDTQYF.

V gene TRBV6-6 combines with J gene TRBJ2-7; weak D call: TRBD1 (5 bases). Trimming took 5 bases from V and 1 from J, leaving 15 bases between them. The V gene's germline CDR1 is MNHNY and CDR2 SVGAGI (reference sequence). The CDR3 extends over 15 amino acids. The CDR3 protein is CASSHPQGGSYEQYF. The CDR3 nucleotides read TGTGCCAGCAGTCACCCGCAGGGTGGGTCCTACGAGCAGTACTTC.

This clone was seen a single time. The CDR3 DNA follows: TGCGCCAGCAGCTTTACAGGGGGCTTCGAGGACTATGGCTACACCTTC. This sequence encodes CASSFTGGFEDYGYTF. The chain uses TRBV10-2 and TRBJ1-2; TRBD1 matches 9 bases. With 6 bases clipped from V and 3 bases from J, the junction kept 11 bases outside the gene matches. This CDR3 is built from 16 residues. From germline, CDR1 is WSHSY and CDR2 SAAADI.

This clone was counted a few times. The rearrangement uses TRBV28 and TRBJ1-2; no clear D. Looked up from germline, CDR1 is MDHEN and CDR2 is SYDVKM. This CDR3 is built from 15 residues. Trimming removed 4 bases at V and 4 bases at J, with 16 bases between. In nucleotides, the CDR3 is TGTGCCAGCAGTTGGGATGCGGGGAGGGCCTATGGCTACACCTTC. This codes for CASSWDAGRAYGYTF.

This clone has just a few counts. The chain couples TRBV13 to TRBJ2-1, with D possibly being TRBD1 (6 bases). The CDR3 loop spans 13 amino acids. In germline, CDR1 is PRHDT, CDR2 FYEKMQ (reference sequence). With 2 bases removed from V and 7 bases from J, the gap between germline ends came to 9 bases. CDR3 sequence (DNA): TGTGCCAGCAGCTTAATGCAGGGGAATGAGCAGTTCTTC. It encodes CASSLMQGNEQFF.

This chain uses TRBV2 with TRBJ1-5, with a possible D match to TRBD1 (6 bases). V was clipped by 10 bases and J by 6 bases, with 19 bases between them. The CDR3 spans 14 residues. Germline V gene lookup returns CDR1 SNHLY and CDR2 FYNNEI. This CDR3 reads CATSTGLGSQPQHF. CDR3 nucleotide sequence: TGTGCCACGTCAACAGGGCTGGGGAGTCAGCCCCAGCATTTT.